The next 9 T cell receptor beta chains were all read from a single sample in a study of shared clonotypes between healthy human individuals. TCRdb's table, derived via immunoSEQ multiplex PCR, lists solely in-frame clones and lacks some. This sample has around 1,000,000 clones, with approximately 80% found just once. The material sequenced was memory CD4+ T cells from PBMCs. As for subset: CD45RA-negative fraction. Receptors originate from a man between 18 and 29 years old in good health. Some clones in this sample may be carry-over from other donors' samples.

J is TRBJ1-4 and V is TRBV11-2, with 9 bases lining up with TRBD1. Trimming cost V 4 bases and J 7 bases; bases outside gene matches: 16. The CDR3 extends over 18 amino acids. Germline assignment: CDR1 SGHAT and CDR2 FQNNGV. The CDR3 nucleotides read TGTGCCAGCAGCTCCCGGACAGGGGATAGTCCGGTGGTTGAAAAACTGTTTTTT. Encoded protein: CASSSRTGDSPVVEKLFF.

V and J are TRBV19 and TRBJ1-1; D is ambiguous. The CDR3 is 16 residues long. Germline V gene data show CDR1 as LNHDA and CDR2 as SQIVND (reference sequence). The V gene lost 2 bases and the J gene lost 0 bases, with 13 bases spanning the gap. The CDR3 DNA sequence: TGTGCCAGTAGTATAAGGCGGCAGAACTTGAACACTGAAGCTTTCTTT. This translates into CASSIRRQNLNTEAFF.

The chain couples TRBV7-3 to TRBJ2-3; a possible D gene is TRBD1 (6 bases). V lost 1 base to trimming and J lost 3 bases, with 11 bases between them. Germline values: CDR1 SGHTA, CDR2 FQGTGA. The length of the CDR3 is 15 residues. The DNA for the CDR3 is TGTGCCAGCAGCTTAAGGGCAGGGGAAACAGATACGCAGTATTTT. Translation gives CASSLRAGETDTQYF.

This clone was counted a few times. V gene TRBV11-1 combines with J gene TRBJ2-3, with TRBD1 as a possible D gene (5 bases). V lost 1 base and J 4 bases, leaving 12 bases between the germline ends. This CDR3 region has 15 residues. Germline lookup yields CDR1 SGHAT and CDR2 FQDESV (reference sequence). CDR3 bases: TGTGCCAGCAGCTTAGGAGCCTTAGGGGCAGATACGCAGTATTTT. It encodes CASSLGALGADTQYF.

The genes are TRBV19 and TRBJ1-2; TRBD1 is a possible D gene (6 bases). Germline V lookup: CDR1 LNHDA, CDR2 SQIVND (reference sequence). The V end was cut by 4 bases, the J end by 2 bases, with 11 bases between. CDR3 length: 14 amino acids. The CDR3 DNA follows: TGTGCCAGTAGTACAACTGACAGGAACTATGGCTACACCTTC. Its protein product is CASSTTDRNYGYTF.

The chain's CDR3 is CASISGQGTEAFF. In DNA form, the CDR3 reads TGTGCCAGCATATCAGGGCAGGGCACTGAAGCTTTCTTT. The chain uses TRBV28 and TRBJ1-1; D is perhaps TRBD1 (5 bases). The CDR3 totals 13 residues. Germline CDR1 is MDHEN and CDR2 is SYDVKM. The germline V and J ends were trimmed by 7 bases and 4 bases, with 13 bases remaining between them.

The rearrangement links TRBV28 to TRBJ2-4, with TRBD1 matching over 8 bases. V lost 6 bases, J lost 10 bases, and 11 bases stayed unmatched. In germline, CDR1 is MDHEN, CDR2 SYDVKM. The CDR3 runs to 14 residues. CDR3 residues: CASSNRGRTGIQYF. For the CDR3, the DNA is TGTGCCAGCAGCAACCGAGGAAGGACAGGGATTCAGTACTTC.

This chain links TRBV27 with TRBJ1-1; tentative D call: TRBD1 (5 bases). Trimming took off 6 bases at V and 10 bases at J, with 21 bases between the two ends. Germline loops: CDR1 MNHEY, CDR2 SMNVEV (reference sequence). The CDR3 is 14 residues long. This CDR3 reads CASRLGATGFLAFF. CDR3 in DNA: TGTGCCAGCAGGCTAGGGGCCACCGGGTTTCTAGCTTTCTTT.

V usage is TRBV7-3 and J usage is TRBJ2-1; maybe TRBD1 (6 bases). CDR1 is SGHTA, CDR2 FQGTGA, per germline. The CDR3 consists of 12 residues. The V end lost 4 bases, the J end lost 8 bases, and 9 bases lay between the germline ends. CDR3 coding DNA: TGTGCCAGCAGCTCCGAGGGGGATGAGCAGTTCTTC. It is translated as CASSSEGDEQFF.